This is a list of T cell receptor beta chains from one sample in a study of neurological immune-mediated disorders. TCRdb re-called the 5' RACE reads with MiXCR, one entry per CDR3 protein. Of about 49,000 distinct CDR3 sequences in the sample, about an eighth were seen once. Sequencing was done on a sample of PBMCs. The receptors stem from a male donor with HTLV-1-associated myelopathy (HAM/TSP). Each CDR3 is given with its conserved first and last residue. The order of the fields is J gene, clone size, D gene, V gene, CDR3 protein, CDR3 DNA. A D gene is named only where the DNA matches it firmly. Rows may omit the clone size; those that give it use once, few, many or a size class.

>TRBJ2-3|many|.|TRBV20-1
CSARPGGADTQYF
TGCAGTGCTAGGCCCGGGGGCGCAGATACGCAGTATTTT
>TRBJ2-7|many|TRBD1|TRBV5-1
CASSLWTGAYEQYF
TGCGCCAGCAGCCTATGGACAGGGGCCTACGAGCAGTACTTC
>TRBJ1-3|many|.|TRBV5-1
CASSLERGLFSGNTIYF
TGCGCCAGCAGCTTGGAGCGGGGCCTTTTCTCTGGAAACACCATATATTTT
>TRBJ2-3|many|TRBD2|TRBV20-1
CSASGAGGANTQYF
TGCAGTGCTAGCGGAGCGGGGGGGGCAAATACGCAGTATTTT
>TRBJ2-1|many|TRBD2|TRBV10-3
CAISVTSGFNYNEQFF
TGTGCCATCAGTGTAACTAGCGGGTTCAACTACAATGAGCAGTTCTTC
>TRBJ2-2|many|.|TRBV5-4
CASSLSNRNTGELFF
TGTGCCAGCAGCTTGTCGAACAGAAACACCGGGGAGCTGTTTTTT
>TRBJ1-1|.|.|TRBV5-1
CASSLVRGALEAFF
TGCGCCAGCAGCTTGGTCCGGGGGGCCCTTGAAGCTTTCTTT
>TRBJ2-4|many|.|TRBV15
CATSRDSGPSKYF
TGTGCCACCAGCAGAGACTCAGGGCCCTCCAAGTACTTC
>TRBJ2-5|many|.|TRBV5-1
CASSSGWGVQETQYF
TGCGCCAGCAGTTCTGGATGGGGTGTACAAGAGACCCAGTACTTC
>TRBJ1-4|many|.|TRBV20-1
CSARDIAGNEKLFF
TGCAGTGCTAGAGATATTGCAGGGAATGAAAAACTGTTTTTT
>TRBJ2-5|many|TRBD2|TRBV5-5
CASSWGTSGGYF
TGTGCCAGCAGCTGGGGGACTAGCGGGGGCTACTTC
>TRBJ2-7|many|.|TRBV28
CASKEGIISYEQYF
TGTGCCAGCAAGGAAGGTATTATCTCCTACGAGCAGTACTTC
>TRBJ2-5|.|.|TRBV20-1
CSATRDGTQYF
TGCAGTGCTACCAGGGATGGGACCCAGTACTTC
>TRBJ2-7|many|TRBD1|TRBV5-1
CASSLTGTGDEQYF
TGCGCCAGCAGCTTAACCGGGACAGGGGACGAGCAGTACTTC
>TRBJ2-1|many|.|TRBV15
CATSREISPGEQFF
TGTGCCACCAGCAGAGAGATCTCCCCAGGGGAGCAGTTCTTC
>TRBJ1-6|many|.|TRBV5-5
CASTRGSSYNSPLHF
TGTGCCAGCACCCGTGGAAGCTCCTATAATTCACCCCTCCACTTT
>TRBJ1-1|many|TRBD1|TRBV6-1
CASSEGDGTEDSNTEAFF
TGTGCCAGCAGTGAAGGGGATGGGACAGAAGATTCGAACACTGAAGCTTTCTTT
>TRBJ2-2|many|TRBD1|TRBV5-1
CASSLGQGSGELFF
TGCGCCAGCAGCTTAGGACAGGGATCCGGGGAGCTGTTTTTT
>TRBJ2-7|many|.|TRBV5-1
CASSPDQIEQYF
TGCGCCAGCAGCCCCGATCAGATCGAGCAGTACTTC
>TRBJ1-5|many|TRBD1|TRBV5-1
CASSPRTGGDQPQHF
TGCGCCAGCAGCCCCAGGACAGGGGGCGATCAGCCCCAGCATTTT
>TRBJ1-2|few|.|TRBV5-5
CASSLGTKYGYTF
TGTGCCAGCAGCTTGGGGACAAAATATGGCTACACCTTC
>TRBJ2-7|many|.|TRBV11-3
CASSFGIASTYEQYF
TGTGCCAGCAGCTTCGGCATAGCGTCTACCTACGAGCAGTACTTC
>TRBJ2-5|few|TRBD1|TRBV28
CASSEGARGWETQYF
TGTGCCAGCAGCGAGGGGGCCAGGGGGTGGGAGACCCAGTACTTC
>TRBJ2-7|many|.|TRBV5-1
CASSIAQGSSYEQYF
TGCGCCAGCAGCATAGCACAGGGCAGCTCCTACGAGCAGTACTTC
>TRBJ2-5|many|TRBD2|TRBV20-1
CSAVAGGLQETQYF
TGCAGTGCGGTTGCGGGGGGACTCCAAGAGACCCAGTACTTC
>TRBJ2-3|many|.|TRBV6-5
CASSYLQGDTQYF
TGTGCCAGCAGTTACCTACAGGGTGATACGCAGTATTTT
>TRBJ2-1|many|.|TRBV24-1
CATRKGLSEQFF
TGTGCCACCAGAAAGGGTTTAAGCGAGCAGTTCTTC
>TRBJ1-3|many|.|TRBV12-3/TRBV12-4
CASSSTRGRSGNTIYF
TGTGCCAGCAGTTCCACCCGGGGGAGAAGTGGAAACACCATATATTTT
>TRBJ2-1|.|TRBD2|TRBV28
CASSPALAGGNEQFF
TGTGCCAGCAGTCCGGCACTAGCGGGTGGGAATGAGCAGTTCTTC
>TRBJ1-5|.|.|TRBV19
CVSSDRRQPQHF
TGTGTCAGTAGCGACAGACGCCAGCCCCAGCATTTT
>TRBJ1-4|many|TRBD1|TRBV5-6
CASSLKGAGEKLFF
TGTGCCAGCAGCTTAAAGGGGGCAGGTGAAAAACTGTTTTTT
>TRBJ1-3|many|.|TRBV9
CASSVSGKDSGNTIYF
TGTGCCAGCAGCGTATCCGGGAAAGACTCTGGAAACACCATATATTTT
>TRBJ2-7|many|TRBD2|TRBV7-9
CASSPRLAASYEQYF
TGTGCCAGCAGCCCTAGACTAGCGGCTTCCTACGAGCAGTACTTC
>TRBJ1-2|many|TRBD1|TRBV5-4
CASSLGSDRNYGYTF
TGTGCCAGCAGCTTGGGTTCGGACAGGAACTATGGCTACACCTTC
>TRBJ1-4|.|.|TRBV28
CASSLRSGVFEKLFF
TGTGCCAGCAGTTTACGGTCAGGGGTTTTCGAAAAACTGTTTTTT
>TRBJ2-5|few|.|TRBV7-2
CASSPQVVGPETQYF
TGTGCCAGCAGCCCGCAGGTAGTCGGACCGGAGACCCAGTACTTC
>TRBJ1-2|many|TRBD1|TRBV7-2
CASSSDNRGNYGYTF
TGTGCCAGCAGCTCAGATAACAGGGGAAACTATGGCTACACCTTC
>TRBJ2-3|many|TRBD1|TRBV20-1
CSARDQRQGSDTQYF
TGCAGTGCTAGAGATCAGAGACAGGGGTCAGATACGCAGTATTTT
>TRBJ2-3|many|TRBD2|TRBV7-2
CASSSLAGGQLDTQYF
TGTGCCAGCAGCTCGCTAGCGGGGGGGCAATTAGATACGCAGTATTTT
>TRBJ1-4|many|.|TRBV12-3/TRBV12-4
CASSLFGVGEKLFF
TGTGCCAGCAGTTTATTTGGGGTGGGTGAAAAACTGTTTTTT
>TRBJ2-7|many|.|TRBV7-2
CASSLDQYEQYF
TGTGCCAGCAGCTTAGACCAGTACGAGCAGTACTTC
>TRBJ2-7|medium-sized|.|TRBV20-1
CSARILIHEQYF
TGCAGTGCTAGAATACTAATCCACGAGCAGTACTTC